There are many counts of the clone carrying this TCR beta chain. Antigen specificity is unknown. The data are from a study of response to subunit inactivated influenza vaccine. A single record per CDR3 protein comes from TCRdb applying MiXCR to the RT-PCR reads. The repertoire consists of fewer than 600,000 distinct CDR3 sequences, with more than 7% occurring once and the leading ten covering around 12%. Study-wide findings and caveats: The authors put forward the suggestion that each seasonal influenza vaccination may bring in only a limited number of new T cells.

This CDR3 has 16 residues. Germline V gives CDR1 MNHEY, CDR2 SVGEGT. Trimming took 4 bases from V and 5 from J; bases not matched to a gene: 8. The source of this sequence is a man aged 45 to 75 who received an inactivated influenza vaccine. The J gene is TRBJ1-5, the V gene TRBV6-2 or TRBV6-3, with TRBD1 identical over 10 bases. The specimen was PBMCs from blood, collected around 25 months after vaccination. DNA of the CDR3: TGTGCCAGCAGTTCGGGACAGGGGTTGGGTGATCAGCCCCAGCATTTT. It translates to CASSSGQGLGDQPQHF.